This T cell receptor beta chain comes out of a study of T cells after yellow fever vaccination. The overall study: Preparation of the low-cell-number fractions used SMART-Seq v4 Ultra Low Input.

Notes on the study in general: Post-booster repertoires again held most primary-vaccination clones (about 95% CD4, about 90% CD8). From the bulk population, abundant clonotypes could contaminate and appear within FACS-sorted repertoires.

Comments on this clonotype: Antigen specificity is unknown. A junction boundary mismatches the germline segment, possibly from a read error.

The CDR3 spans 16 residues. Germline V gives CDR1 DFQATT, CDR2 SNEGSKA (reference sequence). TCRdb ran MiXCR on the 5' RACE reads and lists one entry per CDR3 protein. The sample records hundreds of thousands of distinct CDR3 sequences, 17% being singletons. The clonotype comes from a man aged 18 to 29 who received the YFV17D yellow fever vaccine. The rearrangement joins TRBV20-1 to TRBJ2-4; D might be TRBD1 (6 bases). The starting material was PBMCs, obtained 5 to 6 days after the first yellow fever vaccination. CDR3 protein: CCARGGQNLAKNIQYF. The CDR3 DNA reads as TGCTGTGCTAGGGGCGGACAGAACCTAGCCAAAAACATTCAGTACTTC.